This TCR beta chain came from a study of T cells in Graves' hyperthyroidism and ophthalmopathy. Overall study context: Any treatment followed the collection of peripheral blood at initial diagnosis.

The table lists this clonotype with many counts. Absence of ophthalmopathy progression within 18 months defined stable Graves' hyperthyroidism. TCR beta CDR3 regions were amplified from RNA transcripts. First-round RT-PCR targeting the TCR CDR3 was performed with the HTBI primer set. TCRdb independently ran MiXCR on the multiplex PCR reads; one entry per CDR3 protein. The table has about 740,000 distinct CDR3 sequences, 14% seen once. Input material: blood. The sequence was collected from a woman under 30 with Graves' hyperthyroidism.

The CDR3 loop is CASGSPNQPQHF. Here the CDR3 DNA reads TGCGCCAGCGGGTCGCCCAATCAGCCCCAGCATTTT. The rearrangement joins TRBV4-1 to TRBJ1-5; D ambiguous. The CDR3 consists of 12 residues. V lost 8 bases and J 3 bases, leaving 8 bases between the germline ends. The germline V gene has CDR1 MGHRA and CDR2 YSYEKL.